These T cell receptor beta chains were read from a single sample in a study of T cell responses to AZD1222 COVID-19 vaccine. Assay: immunoSEQ multiplex PCR; the TCRdb copy retains only in-frame clones and omits some. The repertoire includes 140,000 to 150,000 clones, roughly 88% of them detected once, and around 1.8% sits in the top ten. The source material was peripheral blood, sampled 28 days after the second AZD1222 dose. Receptors were obtained from an adult who received the AZD1222 COVID-19 vaccine. CDR3s include the opening cysteine and the closing phenylalanine or tryptophan. D genes are given only for firm matches. Some rows have no size entry. The others give once, few or many, or a class for an expanded clone.

V,D,size,J,length,CDR3,DNA
TRBV5-6,-,-,TRBJ2-7,14,CASSLVGTSYEQYF,TGTGCCAGCAGCTTGGTCGGCACCTCCTACGAGCAGTACTTC
TRBV5-1,TRBD2,-,TRBJ2-1,15,CASSRTGGGYNEQFF,TGCGCCAGCAGCCGTACGGGGGGTGGCTACAATGAGCAGTTCTTC
TRBV13,-,once,TRBJ2-5,14,CASSFSGFQETQYF,TGTGCCAGCAGCTTCAGCGGGTTCCAAGAGACCCAGTACTTC
TRBV2,-,-,TRBJ1-6,16,CASTDRFSSYNSPLHF,TGTGCCAGCACGGACAGATTCAGCTCCTATAATTCACCCCTCCACTTT
TRBV5-1,-,-,TRBJ1-4,15,CASSLAGRSNEKLFF,TGCGCCAGCAGCTTGGCCGGTCGATCTAATGAAAAACTGTTTTTT
TRBV7-3,-,-,TRBJ1-6,16,CASSLTSGAKNSPLHF,TGTGCCAGCAGCTTAACGTCGGGAGCTAAGAATTCACCCCTCCACTTT
TRBV3-1/TRBV3-2,-,-,TRBJ2-5,16,CASSQEEGSLAETQYF,TGTGCCAGCAGCCAAGAGGAGGGATCCCTGGCAGAGACCCAGTACTTC
TRBV10-2,-,-,TRBJ1-1,12,CASSPINTEAFF,TGCGCCAGCAGCCCGATCAACACTGAAGCTTTCTTT
TRBV5-1,-,-,TRBJ2-2,15,CASSLQGYGTGELFF,TGCGCCAGCAGCTTACAGGGATATGGCACCGGGGAGCTGTTTTTT
TRBV5-1,TRBD2,-,TRBJ2-1,16,CASSPRTSLSYNEQFF,TGCGCCAGCAGCCCGCGGACTAGCCTATCCTACAATGAGCAGTTCTTC
TRBV13,-,-,TRBJ1-1,16,CASSLASGRWNTEAFF,TGTGCCAGCAGCTTAGCTTCTGGCAGGTGGAACACTGAAGCTTTCTTT
TRBV5-1,-,-,TRBJ1-5,15,CASSLVAGVGQPQHF,TGCGCCAGCAGCTTGGTGGCAGGGGTCGGGCAGCCCCAGCATTTT
TRBV19,-,few,TRBJ1-2,12,CASSIVGYGYTF,TGTGCCAGTAGTATAGTTGGGTATGGCTACACCTTC
TRBV9,TRBD1,-,TRBJ1-3,18,CASSGRDRGPYSGNTIYF,TGTGCCAGCAGCGGCCGGGACAGGGGGCCCTACTCTGGAAACACCATATATTTT
TRBV11-2,-,-,TRBJ1-2,13,CASSPSRQGSYTF,TGTGCCAGCAGCCCCTCGCGTCAGGGCAGCTACACCTTC
TRBV9,-,few,TRBJ1-1,14,CASSVRAGGPEAFF,TGTGCCAGCAGCGTACGGGCGGGGGGCCCTGAAGCTTTCTTT
TRBV18,TRBD1,-,TRBJ1-1,13,CASSAWTGVEAFF,TGTGCCAGCTCGGCCTGGACAGGGGTTGAAGCTTTCTTT
TRBV27,TRBD1,-,TRBJ1-6,15,CASSSGQVPNSPLHF,TGTGCCAGCAGTTCCGGACAGGTCCCGAATTCACCCCTCCACTTT
TRBV5-1,TRBD1,-,TRBJ2-7,14,CASTPRTGSYEQYF,TGCGCCAGCACCCCACGGACAGGGTCCTACGAGCAGTACTTC
TRBV7-9,-,-,TRBJ1-3,15,CASSLGQNSGNTIYF,TGTGCCAGCAGCTTGGGGCAGAACTCTGGAAACACCATATATTTT
TRBV27,-,-,TRBJ1-5,13,CASSFQGLQPQHF,TGTGCCAGCAGTTTTCAGGGTCTGCAGCCCCAGCATTTT
TRBV7-3,TRBD1,-,TRBJ2-1,14,CASSPGQGYNEQFF,TGTGCCAGCAGCCCGGGACAGGGTTACAATGAGCAGTTCTTC
TRBV3-1/TRBV3-2,-,-,TRBJ2-4,19,CASSPRPGQAGLGKNIQYF,TGTGCCAGCAGCCCCCGGCCGGGACAGGCGGGACTAGGCAAAAACATTCAGTACTTC
TRBV12-3/TRBV12-4,-,-,TRBJ2-2,11,CASSYGGELFF,TGTGCCAGCAGTTACGGCGGGGAGCTGTTTTTT
TRBV30,-,-,TRBJ1-1,14,CAWSDQGPNTEAFF,TGTGCCTGGAGCGATCAGGGCCCGAACACTGAAGCTTTCTTT
TRBV12-5,-,once,TRBJ2-3,16,CASGGPAGARSDTQYF,TGTGCTAGTGGGGGCCCGGCAGGGGCAAGATCAGATACGCAGTATTTT
TRBV7-2,TRBD2,-,TRBJ2-7,15,CASSFRSGREYEQYF,TGTGCCAGCAGCTTTCGGAGCGGGAGGGAGTACGAGCAGTACTTC
TRBV4-2,TRBD1,-,TRBJ2-5,15,CASSQGQGGSETQYF,TGTGCCAGCAGCCAAGGACAGGGGGGTTCCGAGACCCAGTACTTC
TRBV18,-,-,TRBJ2-1,18,CASSPTGPLQDTYNEQFF,TGTGCCAGCTCACCTACGGGGCCCCTTCAAGACACCTACAATGAGCAGTTCTTC
TRBV6-6,-,-,TRBJ2-7,14,CASSAVPRPYEQYF,TGTGCCAGCAGCGCAGTTCCCCGCCCTTACGAGCAGTACTTC
TRBV5-5,TRBD1,-,TRBJ2-7,19,CASSLVGTGLVGGSYEQYF,TGTGCCAGCAGCTTGGTGGGGACAGGGCTCGTCGGGGGGTCCTACGAGCAGTACTTC
TRBV5-5,-,-,TRBJ1-5,15,CASSPTWPGNQPQHF,TGTGCCAGCAGCCCTACGTGGCCTGGCAATCAGCCCCAGCATTTT
TRBV9,TRBD2,-,TRBJ2-2,14,CASWSGRDTGELFF,TGTGCCAGCTGGAGCGGGAGGGACACCGGGGAGCTGTTTTTT
TRBV16,-,-,TRBJ1-5,14,CASSPTVSNQPQHF,TGTGCCAGCAGCCCAACAGTTAGCAATCAGCCCCAGCATTTT
TRBV6-2/TRBV6-3,TRBD1,-,TRBJ1-6,15,CASSYSYRGNSPLHF,TGTGCCAGCAGTTACTCTTACAGGGGGAATTCACCCCTCCACTTT
TRBV3-1/TRBV3-2,TRBD1,-,TRBJ1-1,17,CASSQGLGAGQGAEAFF,TGTGCCAGCAGCCAAGGGCTTGGGGCGGGACAGGGCGCTGAAGCTTTCTTT
TRBV9,-,once,TRBJ1-1,14,CASSVVGGSAEAFF,TGTGCCAGCAGCGTAGTGGGGGGATCCGCTGAAGCTTTCTTT
TRBV10-3,-,-,TRBJ2-1,15,CAISDWRGPDNEQFF,TGTGCCATCAGTGACTGGAGGGGGCCAGACAATGAGCAGTTCTTC
TRBV29-1,-,-,TRBJ1-4,13,CSVEISRGEKLFF,TGCAGCGTTGAGATCTCCCGTGGGGAAAAACTGTTTTTT
TRBV6-5,-,-,TRBJ1-1,13,CASSLRGDTEAFF,TGTGCCAGCAGCCTCAGGGGCGACACTGAAGCTTTCTTT
TRBV7-9,-,-,TRBJ1-2,12,CASSFVRSSYTF,TGTGCCAGCAGCTTTGTCAGGTCGAGCTACACCTTC
TRBV2,-,-,TRBJ1-2,14,CASILNPGNYGYTF,TGTGCCAGCATCTTAAACCCAGGGAACTATGGCTACACCTTC
TRBV29-1,-,-,TRBJ2-3,10,CSPTQDTQYF,TGCAGCCCTACACAAGATACGCAGTATTTT
TRBV2,-,-,TRBJ1-1,13,CASTEGRGTEAFF,TGTGCCAGCACCGAGGGCAGGGGCACTGAAGCTTTCTTT
TRBV7-9,-,few,TRBJ1-3,16,CASSPRQEISGNTIYF,TGTGCCAGCAGCCCCCGACAGGAGATCTCTGGAAACACCATATATTTT
TRBV29-1,-,-,TRBJ2-7,11,CSVHGGYEQYF,TGCAGCGTTCACGGGGGTTACGAGCAGTACTTC
TRBV7-9,-,-,TRBJ1-4,15,CASSSGSGANEKLFF,TGTGCCAGCAGCTCCGGGTCCGGGGCTAATGAAAAACTGTTTTTT
TRBV5-4,-,-,TRBJ2-1,13,CASSSFIRNEQFF,TGTGCCAGCAGCTCATTTATACGGAATGAGCAGTTCTTC
TRBV11-3,-,once,TRBJ1-1,12,CASSSGDTEAFF,TGTGCCAGCAGCTCTGGAGACACTGAAGCTTTCTTT
TRBV29-1,TRBD2,-,TRBJ2-1,14,CSVVAGFSYNEQFF,TGCAGCGTTGTAGCGGGATTCTCCTACAATGAGCAGTTCTTC
TRBV7-3,TRBD2,-,TRBJ2-1,17,CASSLSPRTSSYNEQFF,TGTGCCAGCAGCTTATCCCCTAGGACTAGCTCCTACAATGAGCAGTTCTTC
TRBV2,-,-,TRBJ1-3,14,CASSLQGGGNTIYF,TGTGCCAGCAGTTTACAGGGAGGTGGAAACACCATATATTTT
TRBV6-5,-,-,TRBJ2-2,14,CASSYSTVTGELFF,TGTGCCAGCAGTTACTCGACGGTTACCGGGGAGCTGTTTTTT
TRBV5-4,-,-,TRBJ2-2,16,CASSLAETGNTGELFF,TGTGCCAGCAGCTTGGCCGAGACAGGGAACACCGGGGAGCTGTTTTTT
TRBV23-1,-,-,TRBJ1-1,15,CASSQSIKGTPEAFF,TGCGCCAGCAGTCAATCGATAAAAGGGACCCCTGAAGCTTTCTTT
TRBV5-1,-,-,TRBJ2-2,15,CASSLDPSGTGELFF,TGCGCCAGCAGCTTGGACCCCAGTGGCACCGGGGAGCTGTTTTTT
TRBV7-3,TRBD2,-,TRBJ2-1,18,CASSLTGTSGRVYNEQFF,TGTGCCAGCAGCTTAACGGGTACTAGCGGGAGGGTATACAATGAGCAGTTCTTC
TRBV2,-,-,TRBJ1-1,13,CASSDGGWTEAFF,TGTGCCAGCAGTGATGGGGGATGGACTGAAGCTTTCTTT
TRBV7-2,-,once,TRBJ1-6,15,CASSQETGLNSPLHF,TGTGCCAGCAGCCAAGAAACAGGGCTGAATTCACCCCTCCACTTT
TRBV11-1,-,-,TRBJ1-1,14,CASSLGGFHTEAFF,TGTGCCAGCAGCTTGGGGGGTTTCCACACTGAAGCTTTCTTT